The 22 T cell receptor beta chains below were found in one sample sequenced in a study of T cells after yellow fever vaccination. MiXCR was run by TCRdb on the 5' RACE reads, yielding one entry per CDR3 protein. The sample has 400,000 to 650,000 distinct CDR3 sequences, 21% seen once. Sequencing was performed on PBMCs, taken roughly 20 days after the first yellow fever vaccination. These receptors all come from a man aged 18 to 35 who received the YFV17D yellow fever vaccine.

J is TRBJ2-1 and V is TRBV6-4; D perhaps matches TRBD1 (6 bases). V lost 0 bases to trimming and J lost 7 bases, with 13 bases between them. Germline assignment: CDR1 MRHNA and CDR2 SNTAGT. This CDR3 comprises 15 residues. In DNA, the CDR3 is TGTGCCAGCAGTGACTCCTTTCAGGGGACGAATGAGCAGTTCTTC. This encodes CASSDSFQGTNEQFF.

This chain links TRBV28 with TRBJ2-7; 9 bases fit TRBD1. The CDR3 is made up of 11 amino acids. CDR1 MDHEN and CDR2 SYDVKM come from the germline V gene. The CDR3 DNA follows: TGTGCCAGCAAGGGGACAGGGTTTTTGGTCGTC. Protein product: CASKGTGFLVV.

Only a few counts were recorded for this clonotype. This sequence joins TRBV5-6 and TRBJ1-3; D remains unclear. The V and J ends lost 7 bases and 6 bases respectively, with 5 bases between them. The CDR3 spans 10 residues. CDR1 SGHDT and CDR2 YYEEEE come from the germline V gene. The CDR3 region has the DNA TGTGCCAGCGGCAAAAACACCATATATTTT. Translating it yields CASGKNTIYF. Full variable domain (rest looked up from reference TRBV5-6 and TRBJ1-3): DAGVTQSPTHLIKTRGQQVTLRCSPKSGHDTVSWYQQALGQGPQFIFQYYEEEERQRGNFPDRFSGHQFPNYSSELNVNALLLGDSALYLCASGKNTIYFGEGSWLTVV.

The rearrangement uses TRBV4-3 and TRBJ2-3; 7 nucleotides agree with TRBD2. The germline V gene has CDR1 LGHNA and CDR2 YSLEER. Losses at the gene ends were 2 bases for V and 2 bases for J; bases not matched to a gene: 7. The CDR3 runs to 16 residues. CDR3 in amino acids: CASSQNPSGDTDTQYF. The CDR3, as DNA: TGCGCCAGCAGCCAAAATCCTAGCGGTGACACAGATACGCAGTATTTT.

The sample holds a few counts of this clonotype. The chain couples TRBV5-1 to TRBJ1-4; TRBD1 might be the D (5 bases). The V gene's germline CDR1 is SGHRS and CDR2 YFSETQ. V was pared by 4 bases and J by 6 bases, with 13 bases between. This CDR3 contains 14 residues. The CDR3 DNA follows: TGCGCCAGCAGCCTGTCGGTAGGGGATGAAAAACTGTTTTTT. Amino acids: CASSLSVGDEKLFF.

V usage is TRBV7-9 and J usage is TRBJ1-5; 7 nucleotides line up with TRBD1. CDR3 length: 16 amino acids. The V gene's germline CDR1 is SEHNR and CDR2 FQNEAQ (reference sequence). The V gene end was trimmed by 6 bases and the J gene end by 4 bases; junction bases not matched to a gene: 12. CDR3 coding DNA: TGTGCCAGCAGTCCTCTCCCAGGGGGGGGTAATCAGCCCCAGCATTTT. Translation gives CASSPLPGGGNQPQHF.

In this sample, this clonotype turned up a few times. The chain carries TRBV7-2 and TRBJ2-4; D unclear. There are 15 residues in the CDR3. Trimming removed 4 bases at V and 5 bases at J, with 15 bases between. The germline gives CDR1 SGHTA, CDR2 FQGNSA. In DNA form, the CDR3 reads TGTGCCAGCAGCTCCACTACCGCCAGGCAAAACATTCAGTACTTC. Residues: CASSSTTARQNIQYF.

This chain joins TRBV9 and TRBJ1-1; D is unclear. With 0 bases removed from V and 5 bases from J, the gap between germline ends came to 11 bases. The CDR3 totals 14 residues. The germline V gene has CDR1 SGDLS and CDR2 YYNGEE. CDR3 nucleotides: TGTGCCAGCAGCGTAGCCCAGGCGAGTACTGAAGCTTTCTTT. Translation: CASSVAQASTEAFF.

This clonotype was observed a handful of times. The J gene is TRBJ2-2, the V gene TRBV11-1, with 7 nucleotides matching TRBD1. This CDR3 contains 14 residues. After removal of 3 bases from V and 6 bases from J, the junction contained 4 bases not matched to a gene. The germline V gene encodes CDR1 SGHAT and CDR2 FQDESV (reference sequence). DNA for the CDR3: TGTGCCAGCAGCTTCCGACAGGGCCCCGGGGAGCTGTTTTTT. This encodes CASSFRQGPGELFF.

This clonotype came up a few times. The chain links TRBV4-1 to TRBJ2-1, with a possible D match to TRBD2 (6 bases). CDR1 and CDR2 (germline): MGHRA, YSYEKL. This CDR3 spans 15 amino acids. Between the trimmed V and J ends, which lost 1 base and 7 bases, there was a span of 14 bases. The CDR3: CASSQVGRGGNEQFF. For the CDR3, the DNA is TGCGCCAGCAGCCAAGTTGGGCGGGGAGGAAATGAGCAGTTCTTC.

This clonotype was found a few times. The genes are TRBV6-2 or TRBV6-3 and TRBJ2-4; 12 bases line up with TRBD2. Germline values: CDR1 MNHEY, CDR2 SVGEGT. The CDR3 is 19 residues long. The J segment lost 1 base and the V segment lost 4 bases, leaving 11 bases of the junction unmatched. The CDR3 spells CASSFPPSGGASAKNIQYF. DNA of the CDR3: TGTGCCAGCAGTTTCCCCCCTAGCGGGGGGGCCAGCGCCAAAAACATTCAGTACTTC.

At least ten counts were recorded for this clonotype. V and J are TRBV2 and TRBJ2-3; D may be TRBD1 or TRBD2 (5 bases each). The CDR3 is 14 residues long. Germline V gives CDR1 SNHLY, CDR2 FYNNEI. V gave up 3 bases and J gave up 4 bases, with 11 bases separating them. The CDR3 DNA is TGTGCCAGCAGTGAGAGGGGCCACGCAGATACGCAGTATTTT. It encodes CASSERGHADTQYF.

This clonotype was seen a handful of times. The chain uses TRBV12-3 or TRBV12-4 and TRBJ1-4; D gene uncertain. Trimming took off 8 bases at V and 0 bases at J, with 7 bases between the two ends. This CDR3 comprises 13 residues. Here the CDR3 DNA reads TGTGCCAGCCTAGAGTCAACTAATGAAAAACTGTTTTTT. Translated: CASLESTNEKLFF.

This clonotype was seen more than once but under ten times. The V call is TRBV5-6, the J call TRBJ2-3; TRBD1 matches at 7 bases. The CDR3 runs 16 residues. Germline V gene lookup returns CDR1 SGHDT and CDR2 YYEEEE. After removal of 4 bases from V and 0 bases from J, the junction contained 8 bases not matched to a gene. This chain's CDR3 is CASSRPGTESTDTQYF. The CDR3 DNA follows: TGTGCCAGCAGCCGTCCCGGGACAGAGAGCACAGATACGCAGTATTTT.

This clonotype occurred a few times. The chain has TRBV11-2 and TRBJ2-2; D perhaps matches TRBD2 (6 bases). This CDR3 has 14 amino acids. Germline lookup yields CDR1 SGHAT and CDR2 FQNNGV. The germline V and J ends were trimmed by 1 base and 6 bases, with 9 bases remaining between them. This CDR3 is CASSLASGAGELFF. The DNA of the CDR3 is TGTGCCAGCAGCTTAGCCTCGGGAGCCGGGGAGCTGTTTTTT. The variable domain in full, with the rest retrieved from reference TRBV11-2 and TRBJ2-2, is EAGVAQSPRYKIIEKRQSVAFWCNPISGHATLYWYQQILGQGPKLLIQFQNNGVVDDSQLPKDRFSAERLKGVDSTLKIQPAKLEDSAVYLCASSLASGAGELFFGEGSRLTVL.

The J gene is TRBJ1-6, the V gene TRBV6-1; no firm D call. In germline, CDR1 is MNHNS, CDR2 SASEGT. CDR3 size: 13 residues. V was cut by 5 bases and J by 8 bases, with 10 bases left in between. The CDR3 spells CASSPWTDSPLHF. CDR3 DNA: TGTGCCAGCAGTCCGTGGACCGATTCACCCCTCCACTTT.

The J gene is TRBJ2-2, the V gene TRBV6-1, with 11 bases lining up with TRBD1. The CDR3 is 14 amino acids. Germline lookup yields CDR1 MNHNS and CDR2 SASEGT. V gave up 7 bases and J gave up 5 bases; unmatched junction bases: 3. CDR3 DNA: TGTGCCAGCATGGGGACAGGGGGAACCGGGGAGCTGTTTTTT. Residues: CASMGTGGTGELFF.

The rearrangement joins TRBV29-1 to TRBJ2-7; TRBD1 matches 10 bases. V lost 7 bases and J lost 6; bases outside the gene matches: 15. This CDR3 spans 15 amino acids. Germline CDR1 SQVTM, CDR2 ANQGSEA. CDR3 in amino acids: CSATTFPGQGTEQYF. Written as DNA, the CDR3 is TGCAGCGCCACTACCTTCCCGGGACAGGGGACCGAGCAGTACTTC.

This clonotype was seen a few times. The CDR3 sequence: CASSPTLAGADTGELFF. CDR3 nucleotide sequence: TGTGCCAGCTCACCGACTCTTGCAGGGGCAGACACCGGGGAGCTGTTTTTT. V gene TRBV18 combines with J gene TRBJ2-2; D is possibly TRBD1 (6 bases). Germline V gives CDR1 KGHSH, CDR2 LQKENI. The CDR3 is made up of 17 amino acids. V shed 3 bases and J shed 3 bases, with 17 bases lying between them. Drawing the rest from reference TRBV18 and TRBJ2-2, the complete variable domain is NAGVMQNPRHLVRRRGQEARLRCSPMKGHSHVYWYRQLPEEGLKFMVYLQKENIIDESGMPKERFSAEFPKEGPSILRIQQVVRGDSAAYFCASSPTLAGADTGELFFGEGSRLTVL.

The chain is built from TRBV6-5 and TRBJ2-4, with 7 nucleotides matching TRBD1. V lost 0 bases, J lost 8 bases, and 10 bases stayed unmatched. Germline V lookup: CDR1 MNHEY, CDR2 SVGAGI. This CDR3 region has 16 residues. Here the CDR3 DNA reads TGTGCCAGCAGTTACTCGGTAGACAGGGTCAAGGACATTCAGTACTTC. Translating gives CASSYSVDRVKDIQYF.

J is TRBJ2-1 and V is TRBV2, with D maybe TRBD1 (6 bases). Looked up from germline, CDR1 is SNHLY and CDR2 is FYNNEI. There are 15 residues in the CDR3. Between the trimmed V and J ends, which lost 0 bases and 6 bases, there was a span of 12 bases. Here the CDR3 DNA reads TGTGCCAGCAGTGAAGCCCTCGGACAGTTCAATGAGCAGTTCTTC. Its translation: CASSEALGQFNEQFF.

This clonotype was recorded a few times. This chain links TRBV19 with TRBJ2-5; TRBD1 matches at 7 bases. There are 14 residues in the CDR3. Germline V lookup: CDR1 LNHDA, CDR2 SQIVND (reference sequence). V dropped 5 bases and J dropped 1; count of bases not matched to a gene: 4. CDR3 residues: CASSPGQSQETQYF. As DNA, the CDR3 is TGTGCCAGTAGTCCGGGACAGAGCCAAGAGACCCAGTACTTC.